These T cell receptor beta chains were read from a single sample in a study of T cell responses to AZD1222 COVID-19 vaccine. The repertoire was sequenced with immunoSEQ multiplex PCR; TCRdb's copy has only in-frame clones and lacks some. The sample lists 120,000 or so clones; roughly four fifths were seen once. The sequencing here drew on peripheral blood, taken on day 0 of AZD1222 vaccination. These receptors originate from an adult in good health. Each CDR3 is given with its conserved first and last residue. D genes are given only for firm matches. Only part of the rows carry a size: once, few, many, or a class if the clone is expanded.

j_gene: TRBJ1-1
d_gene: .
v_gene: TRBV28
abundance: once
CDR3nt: TGTGCCAGCAGGGGGACCTTTGAAGCTTTCTTT
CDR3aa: CASRGTFEAFF

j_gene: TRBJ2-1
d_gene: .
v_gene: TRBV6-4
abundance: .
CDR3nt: TGTGCCAGCAGTGACTCACGAACCGGGACCAAGCAGTTCTTC
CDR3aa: CASSDSRTGTKQFF

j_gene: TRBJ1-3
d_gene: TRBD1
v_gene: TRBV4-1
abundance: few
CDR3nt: TGCGCCAGCAGCCAACATGAGACAGGGACCTCTGGAAACACCATATATTTT
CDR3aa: CASSQHETGTSGNTIYF

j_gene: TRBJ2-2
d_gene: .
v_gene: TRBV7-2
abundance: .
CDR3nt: TGTGCCAGCAGCCCATACCAGACCAACACCGGGGAGCTGTTTTTT
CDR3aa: CASSPYQTNTGELFF

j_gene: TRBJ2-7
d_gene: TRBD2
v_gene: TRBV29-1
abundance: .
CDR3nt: TGCAGCGTTGACGGGGCTAGCGGCTACGAGCAGTACTTC
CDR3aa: CSVDGASGYEQYF

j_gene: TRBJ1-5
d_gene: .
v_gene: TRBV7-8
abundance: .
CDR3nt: TGTGCCAGCTCGCCGGGAGGGTATAGCAATCAGCCCCAGCATTTT
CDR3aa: CASSPGGYSNQPQHF

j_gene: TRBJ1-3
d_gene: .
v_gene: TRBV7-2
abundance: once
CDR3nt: TGTGCCACCTCGAGCCACATCAGGGGTGGTCGGTCTGGAAACACCATATATTTT
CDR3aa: CATSSHIRGGRSGNTIYF

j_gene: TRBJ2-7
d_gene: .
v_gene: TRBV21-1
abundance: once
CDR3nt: TGTGCCCCCCCCGCGCCCCACGAGCAGTACTTC
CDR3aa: CAPPAPHEQYF

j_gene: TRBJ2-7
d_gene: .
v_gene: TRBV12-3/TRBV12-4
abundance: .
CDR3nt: TGTGCCAGCAGTTTAGTACAGTCCTACGAGCAGTACTTC
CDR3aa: CASSLVQSYEQYF

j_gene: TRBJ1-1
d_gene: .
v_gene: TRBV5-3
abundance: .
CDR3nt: TGTGCCAGAAGCTGCTGCCGGGTGTGGACTGAAGCTTTCTTT
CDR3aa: CARSCCRVWTEAFF

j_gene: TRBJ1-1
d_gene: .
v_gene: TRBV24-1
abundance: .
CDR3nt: TGTGCCACCAGTGATCCAACCCTACAGGGACAAGCTTTCTTT
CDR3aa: CATSDPTLQGQAFF

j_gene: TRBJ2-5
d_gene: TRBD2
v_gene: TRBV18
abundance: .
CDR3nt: TGTGCCAGCTCACTTATAGCGGGAGACGGGGGAGAGACCCAGTACTTC
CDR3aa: CASSLIAGDGGETQYF

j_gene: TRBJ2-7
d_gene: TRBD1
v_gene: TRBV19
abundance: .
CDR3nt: TGTGCCAGTAGTATCTTCCCGACAGGGGGGGTATACGAGCAGTACTTC
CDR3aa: CASSIFPTGGVYEQYF

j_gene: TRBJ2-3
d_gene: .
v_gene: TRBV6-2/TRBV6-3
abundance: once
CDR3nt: TGTGCCAGCAGTGCCCGAGGGGCCCTCTCCTATACGCAGTATTTT
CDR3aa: CASSARGALSYTQYF

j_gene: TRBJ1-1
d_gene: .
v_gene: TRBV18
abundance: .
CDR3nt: TGTGCCAGCTCCGTAGGACGGATTAACACTGAAGCTTTCTTT
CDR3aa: CASSVGRINTEAFF

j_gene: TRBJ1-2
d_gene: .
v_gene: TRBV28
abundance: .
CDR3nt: TGTGCCAGCCGGAGGGTTAGCTATGGCTACACCTTC
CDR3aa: CASRRVSYGYTF

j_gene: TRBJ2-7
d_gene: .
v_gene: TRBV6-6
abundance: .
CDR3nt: TGTGCCAGCAGTTTGATGGACATGTCCTACGAGCAGTACTTC
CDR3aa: CASSLMDMSYEQYF

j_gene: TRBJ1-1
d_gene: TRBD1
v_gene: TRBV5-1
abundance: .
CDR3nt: TGCGCCAGCAGCCAGGCAGGGGGGAACACTGAAGCTTTCTTT
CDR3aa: CASSQAGGNTEAFF

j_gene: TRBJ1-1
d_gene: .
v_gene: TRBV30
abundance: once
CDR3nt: TGTGCCGGGAGATTTCCGGGACTAGTGGGGAACACTGAAGCTTTCTTT
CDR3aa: CAGRFPGLVGNTEAFF

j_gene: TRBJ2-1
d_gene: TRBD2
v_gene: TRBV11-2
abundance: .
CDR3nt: TGTGCCAGCAGCTCGTCGGGAGGTTTTCGGTTCTTC
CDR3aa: CASSSSGGFRFF

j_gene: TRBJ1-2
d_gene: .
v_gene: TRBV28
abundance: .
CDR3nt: TGTGCCAGCAGTTTGTTGGGGCGTAATGGCTACACCTTC
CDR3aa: CASSLLGRNGYTF

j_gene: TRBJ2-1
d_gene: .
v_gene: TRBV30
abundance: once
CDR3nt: TGTGCCTGGAGTGAAGCGACCAGGCTGGGGAATGAGCAGTTCTTC
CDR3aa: CAWSEATRLGNEQFF